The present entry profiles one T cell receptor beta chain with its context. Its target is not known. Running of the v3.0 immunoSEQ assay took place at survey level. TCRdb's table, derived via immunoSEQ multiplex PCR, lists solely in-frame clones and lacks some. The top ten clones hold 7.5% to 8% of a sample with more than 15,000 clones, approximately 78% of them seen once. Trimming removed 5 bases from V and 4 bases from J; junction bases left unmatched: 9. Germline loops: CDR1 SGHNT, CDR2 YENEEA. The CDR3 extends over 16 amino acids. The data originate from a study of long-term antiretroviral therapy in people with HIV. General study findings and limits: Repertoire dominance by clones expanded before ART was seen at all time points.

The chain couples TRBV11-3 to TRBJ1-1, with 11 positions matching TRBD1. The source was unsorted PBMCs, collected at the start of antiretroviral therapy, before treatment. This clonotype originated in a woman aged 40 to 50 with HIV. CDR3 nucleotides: TGTGCCAGCAGCCTTGGACAGGGGGCGCGAAGCACTGAAGCTTTCTTT. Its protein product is CASSLGQGARSTEAFF.